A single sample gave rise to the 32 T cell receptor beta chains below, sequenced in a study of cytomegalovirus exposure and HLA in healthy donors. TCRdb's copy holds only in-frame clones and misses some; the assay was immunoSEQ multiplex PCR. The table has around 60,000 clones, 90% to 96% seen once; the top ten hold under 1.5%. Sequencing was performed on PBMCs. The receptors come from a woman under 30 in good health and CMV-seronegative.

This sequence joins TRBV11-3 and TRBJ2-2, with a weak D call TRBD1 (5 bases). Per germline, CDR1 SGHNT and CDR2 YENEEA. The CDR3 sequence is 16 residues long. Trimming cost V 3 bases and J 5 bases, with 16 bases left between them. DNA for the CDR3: TGTGCCAGCAGCTTTGGTCAGGGCGACTTAACCGGGGAGCTGTTTTTT. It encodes CASSFGQGDLTGELFF.

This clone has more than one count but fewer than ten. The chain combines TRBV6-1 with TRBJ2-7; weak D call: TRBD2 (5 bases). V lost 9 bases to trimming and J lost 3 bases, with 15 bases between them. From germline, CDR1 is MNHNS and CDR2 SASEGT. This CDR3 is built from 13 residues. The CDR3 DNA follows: TGTGCCAGTTCGAGGGTATTAGGCTACGAGCAGTACTTC. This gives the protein CASSRVLGYEQYF.

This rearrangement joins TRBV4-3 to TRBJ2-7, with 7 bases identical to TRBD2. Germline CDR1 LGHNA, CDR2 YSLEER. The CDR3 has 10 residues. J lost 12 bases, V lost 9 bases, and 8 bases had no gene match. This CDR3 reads CARPSGTRYF. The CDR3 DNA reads TGCGCCAGACCCAGCGGGACCCGGTACTTC.

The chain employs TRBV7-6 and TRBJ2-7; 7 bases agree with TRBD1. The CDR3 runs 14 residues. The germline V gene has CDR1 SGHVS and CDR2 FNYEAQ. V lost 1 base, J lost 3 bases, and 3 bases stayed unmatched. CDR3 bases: TGTGCCAGCAGCTTAGACAGGGGAAACTACGAGCAGTACTTC. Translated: CASSLDRGNYEQYF.

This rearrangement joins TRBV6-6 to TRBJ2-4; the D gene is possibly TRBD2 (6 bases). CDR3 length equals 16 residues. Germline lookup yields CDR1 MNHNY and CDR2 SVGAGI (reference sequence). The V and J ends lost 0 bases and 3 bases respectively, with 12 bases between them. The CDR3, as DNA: TGTGCCAGCAGTTACTCGAATCTGGGAGGCAAAAACATTCAGTACTTC. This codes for CASSYSNLGGKNIQYF.

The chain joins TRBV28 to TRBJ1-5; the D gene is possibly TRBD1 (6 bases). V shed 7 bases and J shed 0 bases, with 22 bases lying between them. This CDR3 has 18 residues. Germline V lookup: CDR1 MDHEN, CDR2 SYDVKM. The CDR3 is CASNLLGPRGHSNQPQHF. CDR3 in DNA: TGTGCCAGCAACCTTTTGGGCCCCAGGGGCCATAGCAATCAGCCCCAGCATTTT.

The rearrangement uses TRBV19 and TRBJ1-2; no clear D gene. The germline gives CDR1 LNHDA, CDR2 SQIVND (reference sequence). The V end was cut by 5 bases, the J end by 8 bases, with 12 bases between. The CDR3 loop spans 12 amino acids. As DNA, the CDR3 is TGTGCCAGTAGTCGGCGGGCCAGGGGCTACACCTTC. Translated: CASSRRARGYTF.

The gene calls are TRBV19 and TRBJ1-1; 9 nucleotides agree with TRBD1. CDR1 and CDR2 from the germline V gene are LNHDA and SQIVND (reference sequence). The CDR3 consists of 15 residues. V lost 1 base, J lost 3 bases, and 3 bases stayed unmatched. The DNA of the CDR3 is TGTGCCAGTAGTATAGGCAGGACAGGGGACACTGAAGCTTTCTTT. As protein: CASSIGRTGDTEAFF.

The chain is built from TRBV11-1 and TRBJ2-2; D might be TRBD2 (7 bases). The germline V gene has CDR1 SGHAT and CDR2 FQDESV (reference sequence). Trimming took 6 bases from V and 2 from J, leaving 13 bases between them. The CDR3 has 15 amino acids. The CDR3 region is CASRWGGRNTGELFF. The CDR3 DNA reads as TGTGCCAGCAGGTGGGGGGGGCGAAACACCGGGGAGCTGTTTTTT. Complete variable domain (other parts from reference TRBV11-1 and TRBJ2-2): EAEVAQSPRYKITEKSQAVAFWCDPISGHATLYWYRQILGQGPELLVQFQDESVVDDSQLPKDRFSAERLKGVDSTLKIQPAELGDSAMYLCASRWGGRNTGELFFGEGSRLTVL.

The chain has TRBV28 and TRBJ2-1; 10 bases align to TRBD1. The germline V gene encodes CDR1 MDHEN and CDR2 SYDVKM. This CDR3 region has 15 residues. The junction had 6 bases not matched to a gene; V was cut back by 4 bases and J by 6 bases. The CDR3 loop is CASSSGTGEVNEQFF. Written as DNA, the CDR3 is TGTGCCAGCAGTTCCGGGACAGGGGAAGTCAATGAGCAGTTCTTC.

CDR3 in amino acids: CASTSSGGYNEQFF. The DNA of the CDR3 is TGTGCCAGTACGAGTAGCGGGGGGTACAATGAGCAGTTCTTC. The V call is TRBV19, the J call TRBJ2-1; TRBD2 aligns across 10 bases. After removal of 7 bases from V and 4 bases from J, the junction contained 4 bases not matched to a gene. This CDR3 is 14 amino acids long. Per germline, CDR1 LNHDA and CDR2 SQIVND (reference sequence).

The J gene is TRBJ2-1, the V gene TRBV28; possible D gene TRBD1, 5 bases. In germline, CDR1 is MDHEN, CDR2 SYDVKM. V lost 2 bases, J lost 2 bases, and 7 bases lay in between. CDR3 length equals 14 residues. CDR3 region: CASSLPGTYNEQFF. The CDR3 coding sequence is TGTGCCAGCAGTTTACCAGGGACCTACAATGAGCAGTTCTTC.

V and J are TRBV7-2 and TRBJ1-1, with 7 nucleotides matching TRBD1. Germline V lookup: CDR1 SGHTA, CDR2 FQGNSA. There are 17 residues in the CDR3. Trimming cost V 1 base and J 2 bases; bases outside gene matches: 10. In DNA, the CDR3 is TGTGCCAGCAGCTTAGTCCCCACGACAGGGATTAACACTGAAGCTTTCTTT. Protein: CASSLVPTTGINTEAFF.

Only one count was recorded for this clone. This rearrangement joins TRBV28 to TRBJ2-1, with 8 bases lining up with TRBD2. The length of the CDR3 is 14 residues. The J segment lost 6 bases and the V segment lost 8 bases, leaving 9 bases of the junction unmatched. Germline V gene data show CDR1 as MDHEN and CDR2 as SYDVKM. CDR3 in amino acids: CASHPAGARNEQFF. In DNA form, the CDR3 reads TGTGCCAGCCATCCAGCGGGGGCCCGCAATGAGCAGTTCTTC.

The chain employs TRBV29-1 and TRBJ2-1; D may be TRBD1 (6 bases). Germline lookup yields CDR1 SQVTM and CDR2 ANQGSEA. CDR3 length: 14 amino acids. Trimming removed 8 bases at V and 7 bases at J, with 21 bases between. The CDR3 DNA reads TGCAGCCTCTCAGGGGAAGGGATGGGGAATGAGCAGTTCTTC. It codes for CSLSGEGMGNEQFF.

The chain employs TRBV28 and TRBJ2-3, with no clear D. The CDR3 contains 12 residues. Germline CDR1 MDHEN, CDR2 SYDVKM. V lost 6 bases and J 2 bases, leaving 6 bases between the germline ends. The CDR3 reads CASRSDTDTQYF. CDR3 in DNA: TGTGCCAGCAGGAGTGACACAGATACGCAGTATTTT.

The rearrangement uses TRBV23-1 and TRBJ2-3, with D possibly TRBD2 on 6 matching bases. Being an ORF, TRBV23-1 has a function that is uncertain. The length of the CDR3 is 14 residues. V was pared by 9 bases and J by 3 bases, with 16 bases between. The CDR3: CARRLGGRTDTQYF. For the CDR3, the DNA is TGCGCCAGGAGGTTGGGGGGTCGAACAGATACGCAGTATTTT.

This CDR3 is CASSERGGEQFF. The CDR3 DNA reads TGTGCCAGCAGTGAGCGGGGCGGTGAGCAGTTCTTC. The gene calls are TRBV2 and TRBJ2-1; D might be TRBD2 (6 bases). The CDR3 is made up of 12 amino acids. Trimming pared 3 bases from V and 9 bases from J, leaving 9 bases between. CDR1 SNHLY and CDR2 FYNNEI come from the germline V gene.

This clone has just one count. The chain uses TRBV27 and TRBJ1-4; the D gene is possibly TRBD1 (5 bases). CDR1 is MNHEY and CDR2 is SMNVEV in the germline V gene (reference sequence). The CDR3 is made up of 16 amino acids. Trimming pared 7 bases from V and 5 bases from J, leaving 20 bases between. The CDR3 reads CASKGDGWAQNEKLFF. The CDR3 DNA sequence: TGTGCCAGCAAAGGGGATGGGTGGGCCCAAAATGAAAAACTGTTTTTT. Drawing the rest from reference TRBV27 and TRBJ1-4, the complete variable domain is EAQVTQNPRYLITVTGKKLTVTCSQNMNHEYMSWYRQDPGLGLRQIYYSMNVEVTDKGDVPEGYKVSRKEKRNFPLILESPSPNQTSLYFCASKGDGWAQNEKLFFGSGTQLSVL.

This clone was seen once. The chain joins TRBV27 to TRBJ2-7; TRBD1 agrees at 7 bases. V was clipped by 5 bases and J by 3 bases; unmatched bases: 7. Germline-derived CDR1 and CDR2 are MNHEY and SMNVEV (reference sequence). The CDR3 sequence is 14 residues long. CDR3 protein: CASSPRDSGYEQYF. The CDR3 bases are TGTGCCAGCAGTCCCCGGGACAGTGGCTACGAGCAGTACTTC.

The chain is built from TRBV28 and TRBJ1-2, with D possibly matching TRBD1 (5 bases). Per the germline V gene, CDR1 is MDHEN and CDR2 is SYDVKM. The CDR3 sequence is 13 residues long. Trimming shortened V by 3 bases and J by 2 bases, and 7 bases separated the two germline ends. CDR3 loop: CASSFRGNYGYTF. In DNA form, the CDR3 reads TGTGCCAGCAGTTTCCGGGGGAACTATGGCTACACCTTC.

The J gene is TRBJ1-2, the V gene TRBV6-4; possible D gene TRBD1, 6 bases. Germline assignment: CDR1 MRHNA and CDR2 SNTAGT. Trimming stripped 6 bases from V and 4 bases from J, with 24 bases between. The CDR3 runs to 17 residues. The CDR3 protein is CASRPTGGRTHTYGYTF. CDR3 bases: TGTGCCAGCAGGCCAACGGGGGGGCGCACACACACCTATGGCTACACCTTC.

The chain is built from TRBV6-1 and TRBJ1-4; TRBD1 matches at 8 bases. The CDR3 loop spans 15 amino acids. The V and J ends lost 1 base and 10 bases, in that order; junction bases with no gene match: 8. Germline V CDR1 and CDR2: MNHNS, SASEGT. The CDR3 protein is CASSEVGQGGGKLFF. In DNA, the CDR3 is TGTGCCAGCAGTGAAGTAGGACAGGGAGGGGGAAAACTGTTTTTT.

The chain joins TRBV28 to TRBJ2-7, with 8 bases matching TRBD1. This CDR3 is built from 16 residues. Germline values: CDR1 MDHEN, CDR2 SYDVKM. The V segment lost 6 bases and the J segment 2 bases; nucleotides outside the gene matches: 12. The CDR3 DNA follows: TGTGCCAGCAGCCCCTCCACCGGGACAGGCCCCTACGAGCAGTACTTC. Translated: CASSPSTGTGPYEQYF.

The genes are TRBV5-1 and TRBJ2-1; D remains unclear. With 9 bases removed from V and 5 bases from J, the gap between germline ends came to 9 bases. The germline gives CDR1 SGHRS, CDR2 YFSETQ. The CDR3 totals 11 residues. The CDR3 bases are TGCGCCACCACCACAGACAATGAGCAGTTCTTC. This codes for CATTTDNEQFF.

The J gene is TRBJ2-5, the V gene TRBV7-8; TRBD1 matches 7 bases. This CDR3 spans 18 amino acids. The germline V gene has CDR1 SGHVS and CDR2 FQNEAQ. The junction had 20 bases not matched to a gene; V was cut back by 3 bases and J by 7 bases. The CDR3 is CASSFPRTGTEGVWTQYF. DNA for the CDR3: TGTGCCAGCAGCTTTCCCCGAACCGGGACAGAGGGGGTATGGACCCAGTACTTC.

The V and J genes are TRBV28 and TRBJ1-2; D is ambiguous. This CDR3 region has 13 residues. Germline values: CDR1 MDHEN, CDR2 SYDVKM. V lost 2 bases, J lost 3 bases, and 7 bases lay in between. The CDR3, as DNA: TGTGCCAGCAGTTTAGGCAGTCACTATGGCTACACCTTC. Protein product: CASSLGSHYGYTF.

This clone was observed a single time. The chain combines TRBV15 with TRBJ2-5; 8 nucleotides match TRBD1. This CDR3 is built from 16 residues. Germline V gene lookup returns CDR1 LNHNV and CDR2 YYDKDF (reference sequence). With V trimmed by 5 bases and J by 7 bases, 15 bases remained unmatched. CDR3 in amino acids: CATSSGLVGQGGTQYF. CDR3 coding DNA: TGTGCCACCAGCTCGGGCTTGGTCGGACAGGGAGGGACCCAGTACTTC.

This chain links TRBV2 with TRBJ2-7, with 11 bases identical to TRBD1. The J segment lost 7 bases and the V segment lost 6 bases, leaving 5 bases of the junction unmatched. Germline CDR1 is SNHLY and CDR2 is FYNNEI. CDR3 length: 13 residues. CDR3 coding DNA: TGTGCCAGCAGCGGACAGGGGGCTGGAGAGCAGTACTTC. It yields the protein CASSGQGAGEQYF.

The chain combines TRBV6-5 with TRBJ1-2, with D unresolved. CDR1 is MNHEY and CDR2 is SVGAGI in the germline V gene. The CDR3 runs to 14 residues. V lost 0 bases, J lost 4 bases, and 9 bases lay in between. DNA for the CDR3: TGTGCCAGCAGTTACTCGGTACAGCCCTATGGCTACACCTTC. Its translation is CASSYSVQPYGYTF.

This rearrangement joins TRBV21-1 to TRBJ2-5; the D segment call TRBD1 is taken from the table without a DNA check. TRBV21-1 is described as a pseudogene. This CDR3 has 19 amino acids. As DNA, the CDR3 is TGTGCCAGCAGCAGGGGACAGGGGGCGAGCCCACCCTTTCAAGAGACCCAGTACTTC. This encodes CASSRGQGASPPFQETQYF.

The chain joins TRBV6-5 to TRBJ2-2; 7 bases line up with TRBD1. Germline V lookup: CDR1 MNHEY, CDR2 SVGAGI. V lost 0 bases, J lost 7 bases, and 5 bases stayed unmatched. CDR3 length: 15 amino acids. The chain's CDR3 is CASSYSAGGGGELFF. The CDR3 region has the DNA TGTGCCAGCAGTTACTCGGCAGGGGGTGGCGGGGAGCTGTTTTTT.